This T cell receptor (beta chain) was recorded in a study of blood T cell repertoires in COVID-19. Overall study context: Sites across the United States, Italy and Spain contributed samples from acute and convalescent COVID-19. The cDNA or gDNA used as material had been derived from T cells, B-cell-depleted T cells, or PBMCs.

Study processing details: Using reference gene primer amplification, nucleated cell counts were estimated. Generated by immunoSEQ multiplex PCR, the TCRdb table keeps only in-frame clones and is missing some. V and J calls and clone size follow that table, whereas D and trimming were derived from the DNA. The sample consists of about 76,000 clones, roughly 70% of them appearing once. The CDR3 runs 13 residues. The V end lost 2 bases, the J end lost 9 bases, and 11 bases lay between the germline ends. In germline, CDR1 is MDHEN, CDR2 SYDVKM. What was sequenced was peripheral blood. The receptor was isolated from a man between 65 and 85 years old with acute or convalescent COVID-19. The chain uses TRBV28 and TRBJ2-1; D possibly corresponds to TRBD2 (5 bases). CDR3 in amino acids: CASSLRLTPEQFF. The CDR3 nucleotides read TGTGCCAGCAGTTTACGACTAACCCCTGAGCAGTTCTTC. Based on the CDR3 plus reference TRBV28 and TRBJ2-1, the full variable domain is DVKVTQSSRYLVKRTGEKVFLECVQDMDHENMFWYRQDPGLGLRLIYFSYDVKMKEKGDIPEGYSVSREKKERFSLILESASTNQTSMYLCASSLRLTPEQFFGPGTRLTVL.